Each of the 9 T cell receptor gamma chains below was sequenced from the same sample in a study of gamma delta lymphoproliferative disorders and STAT genes. TCRdb called clones from the multiplex PCR reads again using CATT. The sample includes more than 2,500 gamma-chain clones, just under 8.5% of them seen just once. PBMCs from patients and controls supplied the genomic DNA for sequencing. What was sequenced was blood. The origin of the receptors is a human donor in good health.

This clone ranks as medium-sized (0.01 to 0.1%). The sample has other DNA sequences that encode this CDR3 too. V is TRGV4 and J is TRGJ1 or TRGJ2. Assignment of the J gene here rests on matching the DNA to germline, because TCRdb gives none. J lost 7 bases, V lost 0 bases, and 3 bases had no gene match. The CDR3 runs to 12 residues. The germline V gene has CDR1 EGSTGY and CDR2 YDSYTSSV. This chain's CDR3 is CATWDGGYKKLF. The CDR3 DNA sequence: TGTGCCACCTGGGATGGGGGATATAAGAAACTCTTT.

By share of the sample, this clone is medium-sized (0.01 to 0.1%). Other DNA sequences of this sample code for an identical CDR3. The chain has TRGV8 and TRGJ1 or TRGJ2. The J gene, not given by TCRdb, was assigned here from a germline match of the nucleotide sequence. V trimming: 2 bases; J trimming: 2 bases; junction bases outside the gene matches: 6. CDR3 length: 14 residues. Germline CDR1 VENAVY, CDR2 YDSYNSRV. The CDR3 reads CATWDILYYYKKLF. CDR3 nucleotide sequence: TGTGCCACCTGGGATATACTTTATTATTATAAGAAACTCTTT.

This clone is medium-sized in the sample. The chain has TRGV8 and TRGJ1 or TRGJ2. TCRdb leaves out the J gene; it was filled in here by matching the DNA to germline. The CDR3 totals 10 residues. Germline trimming cut 3 bases from V and 9 bases from J; bases unmatched to any gene: 2. The V gene's germline CDR1 is VENAVY and CDR2 YDSYNSRV. The CDR3 protein is CATWDRKKLF. DNA for the CDR3: TGTGCCACCTGGGATCGTAAGAAACTCTTT.

This clone was detected only a few times. The V call is TRGV11, the J call TRGJ1 or TRGJ2. TRGV11 belongs to the ORF category, with a function that is uncertain. The CDR3 extends over 10 amino acids. The trim removed 6 bases at V and 10 bases at J, leaving 3 bases unmatched. CDR3 loop: CACWIVKKLF. The CDR3 nucleotides read TGTGCCTGCTGGATTGTGAAGAAACTCTTT.

In its sample, this clone ranks as medium-sized. The genes are TRGV11 and TRGJ1 or TRGJ2. As TCRdb names no J gene, one was assigned here on the basis of a DNA match to germline. TRGV11 is identified as an open reading frame with a role that is uncertain. J gave up 3 bases and V 0 bases, and 8 bases lay outside the gene matches. The CDR3 runs 16 residues. CDR3 DNA sequence: TGTGCCTGCTGGATTAGGCACGCGGGTACTTATTATAAGAAACTCTTT. Protein sequence: CACWIRHAGTYYKKLF.

This clone qualifies as medium-sized. This sequence joins TRGV3 and TRGJ1 or TRGJ2. The J gene was not available in TCRdb and was assigned here by matching the DNA to germline segments. There are 12 residues in the CDR3. Germline V CDR1 and CDR2: VTNTFY, YDVSTARD (reference sequence). The junction had 2 bases not matched to a gene; V was cut back by 0 bases and J by 6 bases. In nucleotides, the CDR3 is TGTGCCACCTGGGACAGGCTTTATAAGAAACTCTTT. Residues: CATWDRLYKKLF.

This clone ranks as medium-sized. V and J are TRGV4 and TRGJ1 or TRGJ2. As TCRdb names no J gene, one was assigned here on the basis of a DNA match to germline. Germline lookup yields CDR1 EGSTGY and CDR2 YDSYTSSV. With V trimmed by 0 bases and J by 10 bases, 12 bases remained unmatched. The CDR3 has 14 amino acids. Here the CDR3 DNA reads TGTGCCACCTGGGATGGGCTCGGATTAGCGAAGAAACTCTTT. It is translated as CATWDGLGLAKKLF.

This clone was detected many times. The chain uses TRGV8 and TRGJ1 or TRGJ2. No J gene was available from TCRdb, and it was assigned here by a germline match of the DNA. The CDR3 is 14 residues long. CDR1 and CDR2 (germline): VENAVY, YDSYNSRV. V lost 4 bases and J lost 0; bases outside the gene matches: 6. The CDR3 DNA sequence: TGTGCCACCTGGGAACGGGGGAATTATTATAAGAAACTCTTT. As protein: CATWERGNYYKKLF.

This clone is termed large (0.1 to 1%). V usage is TRGV2 and J usage is TRGJ1 or TRGJ2. TCRdb gives no J gene; it was assigned here by matching the DNA to germline. From germline, CDR1 is EGSNGY and CDR2 YDSYNSKV. The CDR3 runs 13 residues. V trimming: 0 bases; J trimming: 1 base; junction bases outside the gene matches: 0. CDR3 DNA: TGTGCCACCTGGGACGGGAATTATTATAAGAAACTCTTT. This gives the protein CATWDGNYYKKLF.